Below, one T cell receptor beta chain is given with its context. This clone showed up just once. The clone's antigen remains unknown. No per-base quality is available; no much larger clone lies one base away. Using immunoSEQ, frozen genomic DNA was subjected to high-throughput TCRbeta CDR3 sequencing, a process that included PCR amplification, mapping, bias correction and internal controls. The original pipeline was this. Only productive rearrangements were retained, with each unique TCRbeta sequence defined by its CDR3 nucleotide sequence together with its V and J gene. Donor-reactive sequences required at least 5-fold expansion in CFSE-low cells versus unstimulated pre-transplant cells and at least 0.01% frequency. To ensure at least 90% detection power, minimum frequency thresholds were set for each subject based on that subject's lowest-template unstimulated sample. Jensen-Shannon divergence between the top 1000 TCRbeta sequences post-transplant and pre-transplant was used to measure repertoire turnover. Changes in detection of donor-reactive sequences were tested with two-sided Fisher's exact tests. TCRdb took over this immuneACCESS table, retaining in-frame rearrangements with V and J assigned. Such tables are incomplete; in checked studies, under half of the missing clones stem from an unresolved V gene, and the remainder is unexplained. For V, J and clone size, that table is used; D and trimming come from the DNA. The sample records just over 9,000 clones, roughly 79% of which are singletons. The ten top clones hold about 18% of the sample.

The data originate from a study of T cell clones after liver transplantation (dated by TCRdb to the late 2010s). With regard to the full study: ITN030ST, the source of the samples, was a randomized trial that attempted immunosuppression withdrawal within 2 years of liver transplantation. Donor-reactive T cell clones were identified by TCRbeta sequencing after a pre-transplant mixed lymphocyte reaction and then tracked in post-transplant blood. As an antigen-independent comparator for the donor-reactive sequences, third party-reactive TCRbeta sequences from pre-transplant MLRs were identified as well. Of the eight recipients, a few were HCV-positive, while the remaining recipients had been transplanted for non-autoimmune, non-viral indications. Subjects received no induction therapy and standard immunosuppression until randomization at 12-24 months post-transplant. Tolerance was defined as complete immunosuppression withdrawal for at least one year with no rise in liver enzymes beyond twice the upper limit of normal. Blood samples were collected pre-transplant, pre-randomization before withdrawal, and post-randomization after either full withdrawal or failed withdrawal. The studied cohort comprised 8 liver transplant recipients, 3 classified as tolerant and 5 as non-tolerant.

The paper's findings and limits, for the study overall: The conclusions were preliminary, being limited by small, heterogeneous patient numbers and by non-standardized post-transplant time points. In two subjects, low numbers of available donor cells limited the measurable donor-reactive repertoire. After accounting for repertoire turnover, donor-reactive detection was significantly reduced in 7 of 8 subjects for CD4 and 8 of 8 for CD8. In most of the 8 subjects, circulating donor-reactive CD4 TCRbeta sequences decreased significantly after transplant, regardless of tolerance or HCV status. Without allograft tissue specimens, donor-reactive T cells may have migrated into the graft rather than being deleted. Donor-reactive sequences decreased more than third party-reactive sequences, which suggests partial antigen-specific deletion that was not related to withdrawal success.

This specimen's time point label, per the study, means: pre-transplant. Unstimulated PBMCs, after thawing, were stained for CD3, CD4 and CD8 and then FACS-sorted into CD3+CD4+ and CD3+CD8+ populations. All 8 studied subjects were randomized to withdrawal of immunosuppression. Genomic DNA was isolated with the Qiagen DNeasy Blood and Tissue Kit. The junction shows trimming of 9 bases on V and 1 base on J, plus 13 bases between the germline ends. Taken from cysteine to phenylalanine, the CDR3 has 13 residues. Only CDR3 DNA remains: 39 bases, in frame from the first base. From a lookup of the germline V gene, CDR1 and CDR2 are SGHAT and FQNNGV.

This clonotype was obtained from a human donor who received a liver transplant. This receptor chain uses TRBV11-2 and TRBJ2-7; the D gene is perhaps TRBD1, from 5 matching bases. Sequencing was performed on CD8+ T cells from blood, taken before liver transplant. The DNA is TGTGCCAGTACCCCTACAGGATCCTACGAGCAGTACTTC. Its translation reads: CASTPTGSYEQYF.